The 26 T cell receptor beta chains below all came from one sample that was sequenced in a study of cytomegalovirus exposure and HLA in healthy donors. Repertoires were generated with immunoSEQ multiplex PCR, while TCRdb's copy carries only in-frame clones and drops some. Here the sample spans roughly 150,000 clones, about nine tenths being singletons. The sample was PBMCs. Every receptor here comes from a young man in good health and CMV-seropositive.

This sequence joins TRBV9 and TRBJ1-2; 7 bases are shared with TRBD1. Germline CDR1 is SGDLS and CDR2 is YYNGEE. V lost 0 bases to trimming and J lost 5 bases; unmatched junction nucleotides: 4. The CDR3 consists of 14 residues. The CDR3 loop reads CASSVEGARYGYTF. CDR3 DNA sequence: TGTGCCAGCAGCGTAGAGGGGGCGCGGTATGGCTACACCTTC.

The CDR3 loop reads CASSVGSRPGGVDEQFF. The CDR3 nucleotides are TGTGCCAGCAGCGTAGGATCTCGACCAGGAGGGGTCGATGAGCAGTTCTTC. The rearrangement uses TRBV9 and TRBJ2-1; tentative D call: TRBD2 (6 bases). CDR1 is SGDLS, CDR2 YYNGEE, per germline. Trimming took off 0 bases at V and 8 bases at J, with 21 bases between the two ends. The CDR3 consists of 17 residues.

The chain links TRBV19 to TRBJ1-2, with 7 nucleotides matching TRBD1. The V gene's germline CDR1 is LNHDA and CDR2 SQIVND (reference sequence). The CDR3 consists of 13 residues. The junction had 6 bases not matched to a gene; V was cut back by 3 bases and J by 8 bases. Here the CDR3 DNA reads TGTGCCAGTAGTATCCGACAGGGAAACGGCTACACCTTC. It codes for CASSIRQGNGYTF.

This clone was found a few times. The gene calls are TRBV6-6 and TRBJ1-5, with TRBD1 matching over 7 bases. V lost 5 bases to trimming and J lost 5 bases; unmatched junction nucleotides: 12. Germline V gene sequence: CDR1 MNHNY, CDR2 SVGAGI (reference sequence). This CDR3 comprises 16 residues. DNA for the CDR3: TGTGCCAGCAGTCCAAAACAGGGGATTGAGGATCAGCCCCAGCATTTT. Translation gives CASSPKQGIEDQPQHF.

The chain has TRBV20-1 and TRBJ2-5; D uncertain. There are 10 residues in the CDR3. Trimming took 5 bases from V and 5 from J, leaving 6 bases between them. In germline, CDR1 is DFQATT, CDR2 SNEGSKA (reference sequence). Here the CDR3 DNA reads TGCAGTGCTCAAGCCGAGACCCAGTACTTC. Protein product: CSAQAETQYF.

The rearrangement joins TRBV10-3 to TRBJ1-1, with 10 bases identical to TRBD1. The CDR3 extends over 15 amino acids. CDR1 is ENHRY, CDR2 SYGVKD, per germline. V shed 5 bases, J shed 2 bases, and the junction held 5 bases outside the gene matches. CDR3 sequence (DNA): TGTGCCATCAGTTCCGGACAGGGGGTTAACACTGAAGCTTTCTTT. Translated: CAISSGQGVNTEAFF.

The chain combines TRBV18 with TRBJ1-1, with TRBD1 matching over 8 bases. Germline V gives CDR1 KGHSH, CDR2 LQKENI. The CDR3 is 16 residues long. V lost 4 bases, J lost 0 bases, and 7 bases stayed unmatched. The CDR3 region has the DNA TGTGCCAGCTCACAAGGGACAGGAACCATGAACACTGAAGCTTTCTTT. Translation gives CASSQGTGTMNTEAFF.

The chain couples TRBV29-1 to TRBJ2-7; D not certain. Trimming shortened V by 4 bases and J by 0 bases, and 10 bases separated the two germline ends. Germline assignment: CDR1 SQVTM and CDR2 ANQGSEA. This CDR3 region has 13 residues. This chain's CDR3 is CSVAPSSSYEQYF. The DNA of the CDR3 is TGCAGCGTTGCGCCGTCTAGCTCCTACGAGCAGTACTTC.

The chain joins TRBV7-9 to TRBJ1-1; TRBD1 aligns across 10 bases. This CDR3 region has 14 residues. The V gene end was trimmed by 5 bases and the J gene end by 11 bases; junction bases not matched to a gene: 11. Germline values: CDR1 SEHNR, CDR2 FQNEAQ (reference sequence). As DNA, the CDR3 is TGTGCCAGCAGCCTAGGGGACAGGGGAGGGAAGGCTTTCTTT. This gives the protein CASSLGDRGGKAFF.

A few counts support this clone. CDR3 DNA: TGTGCCAGCAGTGTGGGACAGGGTGTTGAAAAACTGTTTTTT. Translation: CASSVGQGVEKLFF. The chain carries TRBV2 and TRBJ1-4, with 9 bases that match TRBD1. V dropped 4 bases and J dropped 7; count of bases not matched to a gene: 4. CDR1 and CDR2 from the germline V gene are SNHLY and FYNNEI. The CDR3 runs 14 residues.

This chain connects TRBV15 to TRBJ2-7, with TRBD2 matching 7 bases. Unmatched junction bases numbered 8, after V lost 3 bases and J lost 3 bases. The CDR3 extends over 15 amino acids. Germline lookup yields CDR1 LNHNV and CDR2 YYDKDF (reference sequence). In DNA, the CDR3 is TGTGCCACCAGCAGTCAGCGGGAAGGCGGCTACGAGCAGTACTTC. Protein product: CATSSQREGGYEQYF.

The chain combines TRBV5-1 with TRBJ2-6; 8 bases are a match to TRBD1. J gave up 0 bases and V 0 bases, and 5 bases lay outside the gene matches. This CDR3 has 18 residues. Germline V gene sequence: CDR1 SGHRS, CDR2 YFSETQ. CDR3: CASSLGGQARSGANVLTF. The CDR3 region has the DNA TGCGCCAGCAGCTTGGGGGGACAGGCCCGCTCTGGGGCCAACGTCCTGACTTTC.

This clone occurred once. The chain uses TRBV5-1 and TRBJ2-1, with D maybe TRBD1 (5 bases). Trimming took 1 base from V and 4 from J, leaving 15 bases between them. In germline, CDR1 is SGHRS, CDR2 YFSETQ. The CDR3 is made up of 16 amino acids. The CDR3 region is CASSLLGRVGYNEQFF. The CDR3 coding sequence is TGCGCCAGCAGCTTGCTGGGGCGAGTTGGATACAATGAGCAGTTCTTC.

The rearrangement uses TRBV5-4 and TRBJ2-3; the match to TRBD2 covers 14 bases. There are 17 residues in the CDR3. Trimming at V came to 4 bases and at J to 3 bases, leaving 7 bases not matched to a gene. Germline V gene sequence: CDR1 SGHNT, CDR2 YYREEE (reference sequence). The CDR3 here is CASSGTSGSSLTDTQYF. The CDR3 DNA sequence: TGTGCCAGCAGCGGGACTAGCGGGAGTAGTTTGACAGATACGCAGTATTTT.

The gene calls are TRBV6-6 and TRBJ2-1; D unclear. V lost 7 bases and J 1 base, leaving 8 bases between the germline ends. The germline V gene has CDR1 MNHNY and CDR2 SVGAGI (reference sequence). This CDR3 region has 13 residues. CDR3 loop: CASTPGSYNEQFF. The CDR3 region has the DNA TGTGCCAGCACCCCCGGGTCCTACAATGAGCAGTTCTTC.

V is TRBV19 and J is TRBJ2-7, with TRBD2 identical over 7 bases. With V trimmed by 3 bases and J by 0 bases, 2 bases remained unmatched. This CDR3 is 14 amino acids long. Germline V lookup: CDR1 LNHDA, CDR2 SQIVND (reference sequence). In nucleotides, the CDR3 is TGTGCCAGTAGTATTGGGGGGGTCTCCTACGAGCAGTACTTC. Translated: CASSIGGVSYEQYF.

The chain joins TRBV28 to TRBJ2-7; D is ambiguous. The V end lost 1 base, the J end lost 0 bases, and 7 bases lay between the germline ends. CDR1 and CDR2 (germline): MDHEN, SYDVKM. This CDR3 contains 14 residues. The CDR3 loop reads CASSLSTSSYEQYF. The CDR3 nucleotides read TGTGCCAGCAGTTTATCGACAAGCTCCTACGAGCAGTACTTC.

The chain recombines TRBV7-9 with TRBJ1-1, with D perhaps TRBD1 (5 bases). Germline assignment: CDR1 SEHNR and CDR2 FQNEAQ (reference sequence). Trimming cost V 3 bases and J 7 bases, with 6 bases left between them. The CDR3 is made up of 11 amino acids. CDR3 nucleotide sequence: TGTGCCAGCAGCTTCAGGGATGAAGCTTTCTTT. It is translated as CASSFRDEAFF.

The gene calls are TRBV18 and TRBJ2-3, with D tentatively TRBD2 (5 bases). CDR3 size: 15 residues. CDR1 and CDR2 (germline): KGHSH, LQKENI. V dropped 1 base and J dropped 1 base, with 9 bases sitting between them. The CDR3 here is CASSPLRGRTDTQYF. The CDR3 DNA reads TGTGCCAGCTCACCACTCCGAGGGCGCACAGATACGCAGTATTTT.

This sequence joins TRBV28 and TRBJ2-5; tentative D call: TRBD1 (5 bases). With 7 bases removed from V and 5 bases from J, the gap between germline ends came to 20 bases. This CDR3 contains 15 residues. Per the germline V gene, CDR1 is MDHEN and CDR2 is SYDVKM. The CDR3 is CASKNGQGYRETQYF. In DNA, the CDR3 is TGTGCCAGCAAGAACGGGCAGGGCTACCGGGAGACCCAGTACTTC. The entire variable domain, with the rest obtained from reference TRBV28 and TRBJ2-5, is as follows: DVKVTQSSRYLVKRTGEKVFLECVQDMDHENMFWYRQDPGLGLRLIYFSYDVKMKEKGDIPEGYSVSREKKERFSLILESASTNQTSMYLCASKNGQGYRETQYFGPGTRLLVL.

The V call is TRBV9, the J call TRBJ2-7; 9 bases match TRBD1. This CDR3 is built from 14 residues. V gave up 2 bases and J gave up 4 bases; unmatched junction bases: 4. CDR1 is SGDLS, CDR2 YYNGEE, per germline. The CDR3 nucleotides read TGTGCCAGCAGCGTTGGGGACAGGGATTACGAGCAGTACTTC. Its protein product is CASSVGDRDYEQYF.

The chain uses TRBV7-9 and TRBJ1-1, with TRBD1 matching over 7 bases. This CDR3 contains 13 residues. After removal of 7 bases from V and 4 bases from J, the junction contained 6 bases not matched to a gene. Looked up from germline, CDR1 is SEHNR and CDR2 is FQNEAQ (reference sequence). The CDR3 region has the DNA TGTGCCAGCACCAGACAGGGAGGCACTGAAGCTTTCTTT. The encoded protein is CASTRQGGTEAFF.

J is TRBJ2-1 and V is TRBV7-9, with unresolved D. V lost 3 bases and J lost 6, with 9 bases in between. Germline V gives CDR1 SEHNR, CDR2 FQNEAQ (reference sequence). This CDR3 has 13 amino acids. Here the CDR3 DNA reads TGTGCCAGCAGCTTCGAGTTGAGCAATGAGCAGTTCTTC. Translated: CASSFELSNEQFF.

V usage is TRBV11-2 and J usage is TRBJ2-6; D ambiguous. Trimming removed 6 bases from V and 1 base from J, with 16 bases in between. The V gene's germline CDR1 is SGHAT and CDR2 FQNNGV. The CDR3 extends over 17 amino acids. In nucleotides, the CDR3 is TGTGCCAGCAGTTTCACACCCGTAAATTCTGGGGCCAACGTCCTGACTTTC. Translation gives CASSFTPVNSGANVLTF.

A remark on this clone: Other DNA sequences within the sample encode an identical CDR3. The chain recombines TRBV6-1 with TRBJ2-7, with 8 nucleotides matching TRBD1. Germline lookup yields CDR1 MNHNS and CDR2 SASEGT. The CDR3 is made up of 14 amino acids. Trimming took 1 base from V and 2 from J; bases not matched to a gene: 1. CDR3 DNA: TGTGCCAGCAGTGAAGGCAGGGGGCCCTACGAGCAGTACTTC. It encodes CASSEGRGPYEQYF.

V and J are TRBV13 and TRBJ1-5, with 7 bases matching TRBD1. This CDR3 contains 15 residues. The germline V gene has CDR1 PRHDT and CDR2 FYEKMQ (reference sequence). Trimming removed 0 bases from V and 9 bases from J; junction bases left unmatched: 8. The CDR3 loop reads CASSLGGDSSRPQHF. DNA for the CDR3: TGTGCCAGCAGCTTAGGCGGGGACAGCTCCAGGCCCCAGCATTTT.